The sequence of this T cell receptor beta chain was determined in a study of blood T cell repertoires in COVID-19. Study context: Acute and convalescent COVID-19 samples came from the United States, Italy and Spain. T cells, B-cell-depleted T cells, or PBMCs supplied cDNA or gDNA.

V was cut by 2 bases and J by 4 bases, with 11 bases left in between. The CDR3 is 14 amino acids. Germline CDR1 is MGHDK and CDR2 is SYGVNS. The table came from immunoSEQ multiplex PCR; TCRdb's copy has only in-frame clones and leaves some out. The repertoire holds some 66,000 clones, with about 93% as singletons. This chain joins TRBV25-1 and TRBJ2-5, with D perhaps matching TRBD1 (5 bases). What was sequenced was peripheral blood. The sequence derives from a man between 65 and 85 years old with active COVID-19. CDR3 protein: CASSEMGPPETQYF. The CDR3 DNA follows: TGTGCCAGCAGTGAAATGGGGCCCCCAGAGACCCAGTACTTC.